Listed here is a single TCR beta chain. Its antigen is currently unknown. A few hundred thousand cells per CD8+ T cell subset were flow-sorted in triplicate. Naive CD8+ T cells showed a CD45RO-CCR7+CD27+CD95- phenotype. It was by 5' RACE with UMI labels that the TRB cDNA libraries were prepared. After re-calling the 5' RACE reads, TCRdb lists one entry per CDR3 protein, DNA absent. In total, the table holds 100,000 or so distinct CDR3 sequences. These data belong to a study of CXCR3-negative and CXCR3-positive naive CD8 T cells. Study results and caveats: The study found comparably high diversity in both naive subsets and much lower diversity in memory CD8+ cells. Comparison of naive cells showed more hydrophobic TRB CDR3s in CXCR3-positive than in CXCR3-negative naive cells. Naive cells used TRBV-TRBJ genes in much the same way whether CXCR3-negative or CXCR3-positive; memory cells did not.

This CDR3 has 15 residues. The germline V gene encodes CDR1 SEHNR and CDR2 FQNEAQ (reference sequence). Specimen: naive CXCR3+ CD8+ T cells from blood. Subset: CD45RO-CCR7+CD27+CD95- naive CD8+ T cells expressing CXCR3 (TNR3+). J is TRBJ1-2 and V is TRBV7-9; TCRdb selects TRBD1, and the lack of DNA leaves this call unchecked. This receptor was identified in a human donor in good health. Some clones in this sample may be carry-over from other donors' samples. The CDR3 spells CASSPAVSGGEGYTF.